These T cell receptor beta chains were read from a single sample in a study of CD8 T cells in ankylosing spondylitis. TCRdb analysed the 5' RACE reads with MiXCR anew, one entry per CDR3 protein. The sample holds 700,000 to 1,000,000 distinct CDR3 sequences, about an eighth seen once. The sequencing sample was made of blood, either unsorted or a sorted T cell fraction (not recorded which). The receptors come from a male donor with ankylosing spondylitis. The CDR3 runs from the conserved cysteine through the conserved F or W. The D gene is left open where the match is weak. Clone size appears in some rows only: once, few, many, or a class for an expanded clone.

J gene: TRBJ2-3
V gene: TRBV3-1
clone size: .
D gene: TRBD2
CDR3 DNA: TGTGCCAGCAGCCAAGATTGGGGGAGGCGGGGGGCCCGAGATACGCAGTATTTT
CDR3 protein: CASSQDWGRRGARDTQYF

J gene: TRBJ2-2
V gene: TRBV19
clone size: .
D gene: .
CDR3 DNA: TGTGCCAGTAGCGTGACGGCTAGTGTTACCGGGGAGCTGTTTTTT
CDR3 protein: CASSVTASVTGELFF

J gene: TRBJ2-1
V gene: TRBV20-1
clone size: few
D gene: .
CDR3 DNA: TGCAGTGCTAGTGTTTTCCAGGGTATCCCCCAAGATAATGAGCAGTTCTTC
CDR3 protein: CSASVFQGIPQDNEQFF

J gene: TRBJ1-6
V gene: TRBV20-1
clone size: few
D gene: .
CDR3 DNA: TGCAGTGCTGGCCCCTGGGGGGGGCCAAGGAATTCACCCCTCCACTTT
CDR3 protein: CSAGPWGGPRNSPLHF

J gene: TRBJ1-5
V gene: TRBV7-8
clone size: .
D gene: .
CDR3 DNA: TGTGCCAGCAGCTTAGAGTGGGGGGGGCGTCAGCCCCAGCATTTT
CDR3 protein: CASSLEWGGRQPQHF

J gene: TRBJ1-6
V gene: TRBV20-1
clone size: .
D gene: .
CDR3 DNA: TGCAGTGTTCAGACCTTCCCCGCGGGTAGTTCACCCCTCCACTTT
CDR3 protein: CSVQTFPAGSSPLHF

J gene: TRBJ2-1
V gene: TRBV6-5
clone size: many
D gene: .
CDR3 DNA: TGTGCCAGCAGTTACTCGGGGGAACGTGTCTCCTACAATGAGCAGTTCTTC
CDR3 protein: CASSYSGERVSYNEQFF

J gene: TRBJ2-7
V gene: TRBV5-1
clone size: many
D gene: .
CDR3 DNA: TGCGCCAGCAGCTTGTTACAGTCTCTACGGGAGCAGTACTTC
CDR3 protein: CASSLLQSLREQYF

J gene: TRBJ1-6
V gene: TRBV12-3/TRBV12-4
clone size: many
D gene: .
CDR3 DNA: TGTGCCAGCAGTCCTCAGGAGAATTCACCCCTCCACTTT
CDR3 protein: CASSPQENSPLHF

J gene: TRBJ2-3
V gene: TRBV6-5
clone size: many
D gene: .
CDR3 DNA: TGTGCCAGCAGTTCCGCGGGGCCCTCTGGTGGTACGCAGTATTTT
CDR3 protein: CASSSAGPSGGTQYF

J gene: TRBJ1-1
V gene: TRBV5-6
clone size: .
D gene: .
CDR3 DNA: TGTGCCAGCAGCTTGAGGGGGATTTTGGCCGAAGCTTTCTTT
CDR3 protein: CASSLRGILAEAFF

J gene: TRBJ1-1
V gene: TRBV5-1
clone size: .
D gene: TRBD1
CDR3 DNA: TGCGCCAGCAGCTTGGCCATTCTAATTGCCGGGACAGAGAACACTGAAGCTTTCTTT
CDR3 protein: CASSLAILIAGTENTEAFF

J gene: TRBJ2-1
V gene: TRBV11-2
clone size: .
D gene: TRBD2
CDR3 DNA: TGTGCCAGCAGTTCCACGGAGGGACTAGGCTCCTACAATGAGCAGTTCTTC
CDR3 protein: CASSSTEGLGSYNEQFF

J gene: TRBJ2-1
V gene: TRBV20-1
clone size: few
D gene: TRBD2
CDR3 DNA: TGCAGTGCCATACTAGCGGGAGCTAATGAGCAGTTCTTC
CDR3 protein: CSAILAGANEQFF

J gene: TRBJ1-6
V gene: TRBV7-9
clone size: .
D gene: .
CDR3 DNA: TGTGCCAGCAGCTTAGACGGGGGTTATTCACCCCTCCACTTT
CDR3 protein: CASSLDGGYSPLHF

J gene: TRBJ2-7
V gene: TRBV29-1
clone size: many
D gene: .
CDR3 DNA: TGCAGCGTTTCAACCGCGGAATACGAGCAGTACTTC
CDR3 protein: CSVSTAEYEQYF